This TCR beta chain emerged from a study of CD8 T cells in Susac syndrome. CDR1 MGHRA and CDR2 YSYEKL come from the germline V gene. The CDR3 runs 13 residues. V lost 2 bases and J 4 bases, leaving 9 bases between the germline ends. RNA totalling roughly 0.5 to 1 ug underwent reverse transcription with random hexamers. TCRdb reanalysed the immunoSEQ multiplex PCR reads using MiXCR and keeps one entry per CDR3 protein. The profile shows about 150,000 distinct CDR3 sequences, just under 95% of them singletons. This TCR was sampled from a human donor with multiple sclerosis. This chain uses TRBV4-1 with TRBJ2-7; D remains unclear. Sequencing was performed on CD8+ T cells from PBMCs. CDR3 DNA: TGCGCCAGCAGCCAATCCTCAGATTACGAGCAGTACTTC. This sequence encodes CASSQSSDYEQYF.